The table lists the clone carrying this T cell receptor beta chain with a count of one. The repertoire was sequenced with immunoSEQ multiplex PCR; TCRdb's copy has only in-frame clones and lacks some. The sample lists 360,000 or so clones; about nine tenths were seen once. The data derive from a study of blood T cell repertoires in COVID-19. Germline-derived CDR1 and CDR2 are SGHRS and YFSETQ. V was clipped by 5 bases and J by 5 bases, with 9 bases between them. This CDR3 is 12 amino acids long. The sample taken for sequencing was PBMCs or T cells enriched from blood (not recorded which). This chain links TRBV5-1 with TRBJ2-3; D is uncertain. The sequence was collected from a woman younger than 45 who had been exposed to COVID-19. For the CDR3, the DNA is TGCGCCAGCAGGGAATCGGGAGATACGCAGTATTTT. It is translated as CASRESGDTQYF.